These 26 T cell receptor beta chains share one sample of origin, sequenced in a study of blood T cell repertoires in COVID-19. Sequencing was performed with immunoSEQ multiplex PCR; in TCRdb, only in-frame clones are kept and a portion is missing. The table includes 70,000 to 85,000 clones, more than 70% detected once. The sample was peripheral blood. These receptors all stem from an elderly man with active or convalescent COVID-19.

The rearrangement links TRBV19 to TRBJ2-4; D is possibly TRBD2 (6 bases). The CDR3 totals 16 residues. The V end lost 3 bases, the J end lost 2 bases, and 14 bases lay between the germline ends. Germline loops: CDR1 LNHDA, CDR2 SQIVND (reference sequence). The CDR3, as DNA: TGTGCCAGTAGTATTTGGGCTAGCGAACCCAAAAACATTCAGTACTTC. Translated, it gives CASSIWASEPKNIQYF.

The CDR3 is CASSYSTRIQETQYF. Written as DNA, the CDR3 is TGTGCCAGCAGTTACTCGACTCGCATCCAAGAGACCCAGTACTTC. V and J are TRBV6-5 and TRBJ2-5; D unclear. CDR1 is MNHEY, CDR2 SVGAGI, per germline. This CDR3 is 15 amino acids long. V dropped 0 bases and J dropped 1 base, with 9 bases sitting between them.

The chain couples TRBV12-5 to TRBJ1-5, with TRBD1 identical over 9 bases. Trimming took 5 bases from V and 4 from J; bases not matched to a gene: 3. Germline values: CDR1 LGHNT, CDR2 FRNRAP. The CDR3 is made up of 14 amino acids. CDR3 DNA sequence: TGTGCTAGTGGTGCCGACAGGGGGAATCAGCCCCAGCATTTT. Amino acid sequence: CASGADRGNQPQHF.

V is TRBV28 and J is TRBJ2-7; D call uncertain. V was clipped by 3 bases and J by 1 base, with 7 bases between them. The CDR3 runs to 13 residues. Per germline, CDR1 MDHEN and CDR2 SYDVKM. CDR3 in DNA: TGTGCCAGCAGTTTGCTCAGTTCCTACGAGCAGTACTTC. Its translation: CASSLLSSYEQYF.

This chain links TRBV18 with TRBJ1-1; 7 nucleotides match TRBD1. V was pared by 6 bases and J by 4 bases, with 11 bases of the junction left unmatched. The germline gives CDR1 KGHSH, CDR2 LQKENI. The CDR3 runs to 15 residues. This CDR3 reads CASSLQGGGSTEAFF. CDR3 coding DNA: TGTGCCAGCTCCCTCCAAGGGGGCGGAAGCACTGAAGCTTTCTTT.

V and J are TRBV2 and TRBJ1-5; D might be TRBD1 (5 bases). Looked up from germline, CDR1 is SNHLY and CDR2 is FYNNEI. The length of the CDR3 is 14 residues. The germline V and J ends were trimmed by 3 bases and 2 bases, with 8 bases remaining between them. The CDR3 protein is CASSDRVRNQPQHF. The CDR3 nucleotides are TGTGCCAGCAGTGACAGGGTACGCAATCAGCCCCAGCATTTT.

This clone has just a few counts. The genes are TRBV6-5 and TRBJ2-7; tentative D call: TRBD1 (6 bases). Trimming shortened V by 6 bases and J by 1 base, and 13 bases separated the two germline ends. This CDR3 region has 14 residues. Germline lookup yields CDR1 MNHEY and CDR2 SVGAGI. The CDR3 sequence is CASSPPGQSYEQYF. The CDR3 DNA reads as TGTGCCAGCAGCCCCCCCGGACAGTCCTACGAGCAGTACTTC.

The DNA for the CDR3 is TGTGCCAGCAGCTTAGCGGGGGGTCAGGGTAGTTGGAATTCACCCCTCCACTTT. Amino acids: CASSLAGGQGSWNSPLHF. The chain links TRBV7-8 to TRBJ1-6, with a possible D match to TRBD1 (5 bases). CDR3 length: 18 amino acids. V lost 0 bases and J 7 bases, leaving 19 bases between the germline ends. Germline CDR1 SGHVS, CDR2 FQNEAQ.

The chain links TRBV4-3 to TRBJ1-2; D is undetermined. CDR3 length equals 15 residues. CDR1 is LGHNA and CDR2 is YSLEER in the germline V gene. Between the trimmed V and J ends, which lost 1 base and 7 bases, there was a span of 16 bases. CDR3 loop: CASSQGQAPIGGYTF. The CDR3 nucleotides are TGCGCCAGCAGCCAAGGTCAGGCCCCAATCGGTGGCTACACCTTC.

The gene calls are TRBV28 and TRBJ2-2, with no clear D. V was cut by 8 bases and J by 4 bases, with 8 bases left in between. Germline V gives CDR1 MDHEN, CDR2 SYDVKM. The CDR3 covers 12 residues. The CDR3 protein is CASRYSTGELFF. CDR3 sequence (DNA): TGTGCCAGCCGTTACAGCACCGGGGAGCTGTTTTTT.

This clone showed up just a few times. This rearrangement joins TRBV4-2 to TRBJ1-5; 7 bases match TRBD1. Germline V gene lookup returns CDR1 LGHNA and CDR2 YNFKEQ. J lost 1 base, V lost 1 base, and 4 bases had no gene match. The CDR3 consists of 16 residues. The CDR3 nucleotides read TGTGCCAGCAGCCAAGCACAGGGGATCAGCAATCAGCCCCAGCATTTT. Protein product: CASSQAQGISNQPQHF.

This chain connects TRBV28 to TRBJ1-2, with D perhaps matching TRBD1 (5 bases). V lost 7 bases to trimming and J lost 3 bases, with 18 bases between them. This CDR3 is built from 15 residues. The germline V gene encodes CDR1 MDHEN and CDR2 SYDVKM. CDR3 in amino acids: CASTKRGGFYYGYTF. CDR3 bases: TGTGCCAGCACAAAACGGGGGGGGTTTTACTATGGCTACACCTTC.

This clone was seen only once. The genes are TRBV18 and TRBJ1-6, with 8 bases lining up with TRBD1. The germline CDR1 and CDR2 sequences are KGHSH and LQKENI. The CDR3 runs 15 residues. The J segment lost 12 bases and the V segment lost 4 bases, leaving 11 bases of the junction unmatched. The CDR3 loop is CASSLTGQAEGPLHF. CDR3 nucleotides: TGTGCCAGCTCACTTACGGGACAGGCCGAGGGACCCCTCCACTTT.

This clone has more than one count but fewer than ten. This chain uses TRBV7-2 with TRBJ2-1; D possibly corresponds to TRBD2 (5 bases). The CDR3 runs to 13 residues. Per germline, CDR1 SGHTA and CDR2 FQGNSA. V was pared by 4 bases and J by 7 bases, with 11 bases between. CDR3 loop: CASSSIGVNEQFF. DNA for the CDR3: TGTGCCAGCAGCTCAATCGGGGTGAATGAGCAGTTCTTC.

The rearrangement uses TRBV5-1 and TRBJ2-1, with 13 positions matching TRBD2. Trimming cost V 4 bases and J 7 bases; bases outside gene matches: 5. Looked up from germline, CDR1 is SGHRS and CDR2 is YFSETQ. The CDR3 is 15 residues long. The CDR3 nucleotides read TGCGCCAGCAGCCAACTAGCGGGAGGGGGAAATGAGCAGTTCTTC. Translation gives CASSQLAGGGNEQFF.

This chain uses TRBV6-5 with TRBJ1-2; a possible D gene is TRBD1 (6 bases). The germline CDR1 and CDR2 sequences are MNHEY and SVGAGI. The CDR3 spans 13 residues. V gave up 8 bases and J gave up 0 bases, with 10 bases separating them. CDR3 region: CASRQAANYGYTF. As DNA, the CDR3 is TGTGCCAGCCGACAGGCAGCTAACTATGGCTACACCTTC.

This chain links TRBV15 with TRBJ1-4; unclear D gene. Germline V gene data show CDR1 as LNHNV and CDR2 as YYDKDF (reference sequence). Trimming removed 0 bases from V and 8 bases from J, with 10 bases in between. This CDR3 contains 14 residues. The CDR3 sequence: CATSRDFWQEKLFF. The CDR3 nucleotides are TGTGCCACCAGCAGAGATTTTTGGCAGGAAAAACTGTTTTTT.

This rearrangement joins TRBV6-2 or TRBV6-3 to TRBJ2-7; 7 nucleotides line up with TRBD2. CDR1 is MNHEY and CDR2 is SVGEGT in the germline V gene. The CDR3 has 14 residues. The V gene end was trimmed by 5 bases and the J gene end by 1 base; junction bases not matched to a gene: 5. The CDR3 loop reads CASSSGKISYEQYF. As DNA, the CDR3 is TGTGCCAGCAGTAGCGGGAAAATTTCCTACGAGCAGTACTTC.

The chain uses TRBV10-2 and TRBJ1-1; D is ambiguous. Trimming pared 3 bases from V and 2 bases from J, leaving 16 bases between. There are 16 residues in the CDR3. Germline lookup yields CDR1 WSHSY and CDR2 SAAADI. The CDR3 DNA reads TGCGCCAGCAGTGACGCGCGCCTGGGAGTAAACACTGAAGCTTTCTTT. Amino acids: CASSDARLGVNTEAFF.

The gene calls are TRBV27 and TRBJ1-1; a weak D match, TRBD1 (6 bases). V lost 3 bases, J lost 6 bases, and 11 bases lay in between. This CDR3 contains 13 residues. From germline, CDR1 is MNHEY and CDR2 SMNVEV (reference sequence). For the CDR3, the DNA is TGTGCCAGCAGTTTCAGGGGTCGGGCTGAAGCTTTCTTT. It encodes CASSFRGRAEAFF.

This CDR3 is CASSLGLTGNGYTF. Written as DNA, the CDR3 is TGTGCCAGCAGCTTGGGCTTGACAGGGAATGGCTACACCTTC. The V and J genes are TRBV5-6 and TRBJ1-2, with 7 bases identical to TRBD1. The CDR3 consists of 14 residues. Germline loops: CDR1 SGHDT, CDR2 YYEEEE. V gave up 0 bases and J gave up 6 bases; unmatched junction bases: 5.

This rearrangement joins TRBV7-9 to TRBJ2-2, with 14 bases matching TRBD2. The CDR3 spans 18 residues. The trim removed 7 bases at V and 5 bases at J, leaving 12 bases unmatched. The germline V gene has CDR1 SEHNR and CDR2 FQNEAQ (reference sequence). The CDR3 region has the DNA TGTGCCAGCACCTACCCAACCGGGACTAGCGGGGGTACCGGGGAGCTGTTTTTT. Translating it yields CASTYPTGTSGGTGELFF.

The J gene is TRBJ2-7, the V gene TRBV7-2; 14 bases match TRBD2. Trimming took 5 bases from V and 9 from J; bases not matched to a gene: 9. This CDR3 has 15 amino acids. Germline-derived CDR1 and CDR2 are SGHTA and FQGNSA. Here the CDR3 DNA reads TGTGCCAGCAGCGAGGGACTAGCGGGGGAGTCCCCGCAGTACTTC. Translated: CASSEGLAGESPQYF.

The chain combines TRBV11-3 with TRBJ2-2, with TRBD2 matching 7 bases. V was pared by 5 bases and J by 7 bases, with 10 bases of the junction left unmatched. The germline CDR1 and CDR2 sequences are SGHNT and YENEEA. The CDR3 runs to 15 residues. CDR3 protein: CASSVSGPTGGELFF. For the CDR3, the DNA is TGTGCCAGCAGCGTTAGCGGGCCCACGGGCGGGGAGCTGTTTTTT. The entire variable domain, with the rest obtained from reference TRBV11-3 and TRBJ2-2, is as follows: EAGVVQSPRYKIIEKKQPVAFWCNPISGHNTLYWYLQNLGQGPELLIRYENEEAVDDSQLPKDRFSAERLKGVDSTLKIQPAELGDSAVYLCASSVSGPTGGELFFGEGSRLTVL.

This chain connects TRBV4-3 to TRBJ2-1; 12 positions match TRBD1. V lost 1 base, J lost 9 bases, and 7 bases stayed unmatched. Germline assignment: CDR1 LGHNA and CDR2 YSLEER. The CDR3 length is 16 residues. CDR3 nucleotide sequence: TGCGCCAGCAGCCAAGGGACCGGGACAGGGGGCTTTGAGCAGTTCTTC. Its translation: CASSQGTGTGGFEQFF.

V is TRBV4-2 and J is TRBJ1-3; 8 bases align to TRBD1. CDR1 is LGHNA, CDR2 YNFKEQ, per germline. The CDR3 has 18 residues. The V gene end was trimmed by 0 bases and the J gene end by 0 bases; junction bases not matched to a gene: 7. Here the CDR3 DNA reads TGTGCCAGCAGCCAAGAGGGACAGGCCGCCCTCTCTGGAAACACCATATATTTT. Protein: CASSQEGQAALSGNTIYF.